A single sample gave rise to the 2 T cell receptor beta chains below, sequenced in a study of shared clonotypes between healthy human individuals. As defined, naive CD8 cells were CD45RO-negative and positively selected for CCR7, with terminally differentiated effector memory CD45RA+ cells excluded. Clones were sequenced by immunoSEQ multiplex PCR, and TCRdb holds only the in-frame ones, with some missing. The table has roughly 590,000 clones, just under 97% seen once. Sequencing input: naive CD8+ T cells sorted from blood. These receptors originate from a woman younger than 45 in good health.

The table lists this clone with a count of one. The rearrangement uses TRBV19 and TRBJ2-7, with 7 nucleotides matching TRBD2. J was trimmed by 4 bases and V by 5 bases; bases with no gene match: 8. The CDR3 loop spans 14 amino acids. The V gene's germline CDR1 is LNHDA and CDR2 SQIVND (reference sequence). CDR3 amino acids: CASSSLSGIYEQYF. The CDR3, as DNA: TGTGCCAGTAGTTCCCTCAGCGGGATTTACGAGCAGTACTTC. Full variable domain (remainder filled in from reference TRBV19 and TRBJ2-7): DGGITQSPKYLFRKEGQNVTLSCEQNLNHDAMYWYRQDPGQGLRLIYYSQIVNDFQKGDIAEGYSVSREKKESFPLTVTSAQKNPTAFYLCASSSLSGIYEQYFGPGTRLTVT.

The CDR3 loop reads CASRTAGTSFYEQYF. The CDR3 DNA reads TGTGCCAGTAGGACCGCAGGGACTAGCTTCTACGAGCAGTACTTC. The chain uses TRBV19 and TRBJ2-7; 9 bases map to TRBD2. The CDR3 covers 15 residues. J was trimmed by 3 bases and V by 6 bases; bases with no gene match: 9. Germline loops: CDR1 LNHDA, CDR2 SQIVND (reference sequence).